These 15 T cell receptor beta chains came from one sample sequenced in a study of graft-versus-host responses after intestinal transplantation. No antigen has been identified for these receptors. Only in-frame clones appear in the TCRdb table, and some are missing; sequencing was by immunoSEQ multiplex PCR. The sample lists around 78,000 clones; over 75% were seen once. Material: unstimulated CD8+ T cells sorted from spleen or lymph node cells, obtained before transplant. The receptors originated from a human donor who was the organ donor for an intestinal transplant.

The chain links TRBV28 to TRBJ2-7, with D uncertain. The V end lost 3 bases, the J end lost 3 bases, and 12 bases lay between the germline ends. CDR3 size: 14 residues. Germline values: CDR1 MDHEN, CDR2 SYDVKM. As DNA, the CDR3 is TGTGCCAGCAGTTTCCCCCAGGAAAACTACGAGCAGTACTTC. Its translation is CASSFPQENYEQYF.

This sequence joins TRBV7-3 and TRBJ1-4; weak D call: TRBD1 (5 bases). V dropped 6 bases and J dropped 4 bases, with 27 bases sitting between them. Germline assignment: CDR1 SGHTA and CDR2 FQGTGA. The CDR3 contains 19 residues. CDR3 in amino acids: CASRQEGSEPGRNNEKLFF. In DNA, the CDR3 is TGTGCCAGCAGACAGGAAGGGAGTGAACCGGGACGGAATAATGAAAAACTGTTTTTT.

This sequence joins TRBV2 and TRBJ2-7; 7 nucleotides line up with TRBD2. CDR1 and CDR2 from the germline V gene are SNHLY and FYNNEI. V was clipped by 0 bases and J by 3 bases; unmatched bases: 8. The CDR3 runs to 16 residues. The DNA for the CDR3 is TGTGCCAGCAGTGAAGCCGGAGTAGCGGGTCTCTACGAGCAGTACTTC. It is translated as CASSEAGVAGLYEQYF.

This chain joins TRBV7-8 and TRBJ2-2, with 7 bases lining up with TRBD2. Germline loops: CDR1 SGHVS, CDR2 FQNEAQ. V shed 0 bases, J shed 8 bases, and the junction held 6 bases outside the gene matches. The CDR3 contains 15 residues. The CDR3 DNA follows: TGTGCCAGCAGCTTAGCAGTGGGAGGGGCTGGGGAGCTGTTTTTT. It is translated as CASSLAVGGAGELFF.

CDR3 coding DNA: TGTGCCAGCAGTTCAGAGTTCTCGACTGAAGCTTTCTTT. It yields the protein CASSSEFSTEAFF. The chain uses TRBV28 and TRBJ1-1; the D is unclear. Germline V gene data show CDR1 as MDHEN and CDR2 as SYDVKM. Trimming took 4 bases from V and 5 from J, leaving 11 bases between them. This CDR3 is 13 amino acids long.

The genes are TRBV7-9 and TRBJ2-1; TRBD2 matches at 10 bases. In germline, CDR1 is SEHNR, CDR2 FQNEAQ (reference sequence). The trim removed 5 bases at V and 1 base at J, leaving 8 bases unmatched. This CDR3 is built from 17 residues. The CDR3 coding sequence is TGTGCCAGCAGCCACCCTTTAGCGGGGGGTTCCTACAATGAGCAGTTCTTC. Translation: CASSHPLAGGSYNEQFF. The full variable domain, completed using reference TRBV7-9 and TRBJ2-1, is DTGVSQNPRHKITKRGQNVTFRCDPISEHNRLYWYRQTLGQGPEFLTYFQNEAQLEKSRLLSDRFSAERPKGSFSTLEIQRTEQGDSAMYLCASSHPLAGGSYNEQFFGPGTRLTVL.

For this clone: At one of its ends the junction is not consistent with the germline gene, which may arise from a read error. Additional DNA sequences in this sample encode the identical CDR3. This sequence joins TRBV4-1 and TRBJ2-7, with 15 bases lining up with TRBD2. This CDR3 is built from 15 residues. Germline loops: CDR1 MGHRA, CDR2 YSYEKL. For the CDR3, the DNA is TGTGCCAGCAGCCAAGGACTAGCGGGGGGGTACGAGCAGTACTTC. Its translation is CASSQGLAGGYEQYF.

This chain links TRBV13 with TRBJ2-2; 8 positions agree with TRBD1. The CDR3 length is 16 residues. Looked up from germline, CDR1 is PRHDT and CDR2 is FYEKMQ (reference sequence). Trimming cost V 4 bases and J 1 base; bases outside gene matches: 5. CDR3 loop: CASSSPGQENTGELFF. The CDR3 nucleotides read TGTGCCAGCAGCTCCCCGGGACAGGAGAACACCGGGGAGCTGTTTTTT. The complete variable domain, with remaining parts taken from reference TRBV13 and TRBJ2-2, reads AAGVIQSPRHLIKEKRETATLKCYPIPRHDTVYWYQQGPGQDPQFLISFYEKMQSDKGSIPDRFSAQQFSDYHSELNMSSLELGDSALYFCASSSPGQENTGELFFGEGSRLTVL.

This sequence joins TRBV28 and TRBJ1-5; a possible D gene is TRBD1 (5 bases). This CDR3 region has 11 residues. CDR1 is MDHEN and CDR2 is SYDVKM in the germline V gene. Trimming cost V 8 bases and J 7 bases, with 9 bases left between them. The CDR3 DNA is TGTGCCAGCCGGGGGGGGCAGCCCCAGCATTTT. As protein: CASRGGQPQHF.

The chain uses TRBV9 and TRBJ2-1; 9 bases are shared with TRBD2. CDR1 SGDLS and CDR2 YYNGEE come from the germline V gene. With V trimmed by 2 bases and J by 9 bases, 9 bases remained unmatched. The CDR3 is 15 amino acids. CDR3 amino acids: CASSVGSGGPGEQFF. CDR3 coding DNA: TGTGCCAGCAGCGTGGGTAGCGGGGGCCCCGGTGAGCAGTTCTTC.

The genes are TRBV5-1 and TRBJ1-4; perhaps TRBD1 as D (6 bases). Germline values: CDR1 SGHRS, CDR2 YFSETQ. The CDR3 is made up of 21 amino acids. V lost 2 bases and J 6 bases, leaving 32 bases between the germline ends. CDR3: CASSFRQAKQIGTSRDEKLFF. The CDR3 DNA is TGCGCCAGCAGCTTTCGACAGGCGAAACAAATTGGCACCTCAAGGGATGAAAAACTGTTTTTT.

The chain links TRBV7-3 to TRBJ2-3; D unresolved. The CDR3 is 15 residues long. The V gene lost 2 bases and the J gene lost 4 bases, with 13 bases spanning the gap. Per germline, CDR1 SGHTA and CDR2 FQGTGA. This CDR3 reads CASSLGVAPPDTQYF. The CDR3, as DNA: TGTGCCAGCAGCTTAGGGGTAGCTCCCCCAGATACGCAGTATTTT.

This chain uses TRBV18 with TRBJ2-3; 9 bases line up with TRBD2. Germline V gene data show CDR1 as KGHSH and CDR2 as LQKENI. J was trimmed by 3 bases and V by 5 bases; bases with no gene match: 3. This CDR3 comprises 14 residues. The CDR3 DNA reads TGTGCCAGCTCATCGGGACTAGCTACAGATACGCAGTATTTT. It is translated as CASSSGLATDTQYF.

This clone has just one count. The rearrangement uses TRBV4-2 and TRBJ2-7; 7 bases are a match to TRBD1. The germline CDR1 and CDR2 sequences are LGHNA and YNFKEQ. The CDR3 has 15 residues. J lost 2 bases, V lost 5 bases, and 9 bases had no gene match. The CDR3 coding sequence is TGTGCCAGCAGCGCCTACTTGACAGGGACCTACGAGCAGTACTTC. Encoded protein: CASSAYLTGTYEQYF.

The rearrangement uses TRBV7-2 and TRBJ1-3; perhaps TRBD1 as D (6 bases). This CDR3 has 16 amino acids. Germline CDR1 is SGHTA and CDR2 is FQGNSA. V lost 3 bases and J 3 bases, leaving 15 bases between the germline ends. The CDR3 is CASSFNTGTLGNTIYF. CDR3 in DNA: TGTGCCAGCAGCTTTAACACAGGGACGCTTGGAAACACCATATATTTT.